Here is one T cell receptor (beta chain) with its context. This sample is part of a study of cytomegalovirus exposure and HLA in healthy donors. Use of 60 Vbeta and 13 Jbeta primers characterized the PCR. Profiled with immunoSEQ multiplex PCR; TCRdb holds only in-frame clones, not every one. The sample gives 120,000 or so clones, 78% of which show up once; approximately 11% is in the top ten. With 6 bases clipped from V and 9 bases from J, the junction kept 11 bases outside the gene matches. CDR1 and CDR2 from the germline V gene are SGHVS and FNYEAQ. The CDR3 runs to 14 residues. Sample: PBMCs. The chain has TRBV7-6 and TRBJ2-3, with TRBD2 matching 8 bases. This sequence originates from a man younger than 40 in good health and CMV-seropositive. The CDR3 is CASSPGSGKGTQYF. The CDR3 nucleotides read TGTGCCAGCAGTCCCGGTAGCGGGAAGGGAACGCAGTATTTT. Variable domain in full (rest from reference TRBV7-6 and TRBJ2-3): GAGVSQSPRYKVTKRGQDVALRCDPISGHVSLYWYRQALGQGPEFLTYFNYEAQQDKSGLPNDRFSAERPEGSISTLTIQRTEQRDSAMYRCASSPGSGKGTQYFGPGTRLTVL.